This TCR beta chain was documented in a study of T-cell reconstitution after alpha-beta-depleted transplantation in children. Library preparation (for TCRbeta) was performed with unique molecular identifiers. MiXCR was run by TCRdb on the PCR reads, yielding one entry per CDR3 protein. Of 420,000 or so distinct CDR3 sequences listed, approximately 10% were seen once; the top ten hold over 4.5%. The CDR3 loop spans 12 amino acids. Trimming took 6 bases from V and 3 from J; bases not matched to a gene: 2. Germline V gene sequence: CDR1 DFQATT, CDR2 SNEGSKA (reference sequence). This clonotype was found a few times.

V gene TRBV20-1 combines with J gene TRBJ2-7; 10 nucleotides match TRBD2. The sequence was collected from a human donor who donated a stem cell graft to a child with acute myeloid leukemia. The specimen was PBMCs from the stem cell graft donor, collected from the stem cell graft. The CDR3 DNA reads as TGCAGTGCCTCTAGCGGGAGCTACGAGCAGTACTTC. Translation gives CSASSGSYEQYF.